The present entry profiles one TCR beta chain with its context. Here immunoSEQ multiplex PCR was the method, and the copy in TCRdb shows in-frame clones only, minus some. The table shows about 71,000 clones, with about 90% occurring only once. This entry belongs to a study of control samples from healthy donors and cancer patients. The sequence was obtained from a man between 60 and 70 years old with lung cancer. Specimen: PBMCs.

CDR3 in DNA: TGCAGCTTGACAACCGGGACAGGGCCTGAAGCTTTCTTT. It encodes CSLTTGTGPEAFF. The rearrangement links TRBV29-1 to TRBJ1-1; 9 nucleotides agree with TRBD1. V lost 8 bases to trimming and J lost 6 bases; unmatched junction nucleotides: 10. The CDR3 is made up of 13 amino acids. Germline V gene lookup returns CDR1 SQVTM and CDR2 ANQGSEA.